A selection of T cell receptor beta chains follows, all from one sample in a study of graft-versus-host responses after intestinal transplantation. Here immunoSEQ multiplex PCR was the method, and the copy in TCRdb shows in-frame clones only, minus some. The table records approximately 99,000 clones, roughly nine tenths of them present only once. Their cognate antigens are unknown. The material sequenced was unstimulated CD4+ T cells sorted from spleen or lymph node cells, taken before transplant. The receptors here all came from a human donor who was the organ donor for an intestinal transplant. Each CDR3 is given without its conserved first and last residue.

v_call: TRBV7-2; j_call: TRBJ2-7; cdr3_aa: ASSLESGGPRREQY
v_call: TRBV7-9; j_call: TRBJ1-4; cdr3_aa: ASSLAQGRANEKLF
v_call: TRBV28; j_call: TRBJ1-6; cdr3_aa: ASSILPSSLH
v_call: TRBV5-1; j_call: TRBJ2-3; cdr3_aa: ASTSTDTQY
v_call: TRBV6-5; j_call: TRBJ1-2; cdr3_aa: ASSPDRAGGYT
v_call: TRBV11-1; j_call: TRBJ1-2; cdr3_aa: ASGLGQPYGYT
v_call: TRBV5-1; j_call: TRBJ2-1; cdr3_aa: ASTQTGSHPVGEQF
v_call: TRBV19; j_call: TRBJ2-3; cdr3_aa: ASSIPGGTDTQY
v_call: TRBV7-7; j_call: TRBJ2-2; cdr3_aa: ASSPLAGGHTGELF
v_call: TRBV4-1; j_call: TRBJ2-3; cdr3_aa: ASSQDPWTGLTDTQY
v_call: TRBV28; j_call: TRBJ2-7; cdr3_aa: ASSLEGTWQY
v_call: TRBV5-1; j_call: TRBJ2-1; cdr3_aa: ASSQTPQGAAYNEQF
v_call: TRBV5-1; j_call: TRBJ2-3; cdr3_aa: ASSYQGFGTDTQY
v_call: TRBV2; j_call: TRBJ2-7; cdr3_aa: ASSTDRNNEQY
v_call: TRBV29-1; j_call: TRBJ2-7; cdr3_aa: SVTATGTKNEQY
v_call: TRBV6-6; j_call: TRBJ1-5; cdr3_aa: ASRIQGRWH
v_call: TRBV19; j_call: TRBJ2-3; cdr3_aa: ASSIFSGYGSTDTQY
v_call: TRBV11-2; j_call: TRBJ2-3; cdr3_aa: ASSLDGVGRQY
v_call: TRBV7-2; j_call: TRBJ2-3; cdr3_aa: ASSLGPSTDTQY
v_call: TRBV5-1; j_call: TRBJ2-5; cdr3_aa: ASSTGGGRETQY
v_call: TRBV19; j_call: TRBJ1-6; cdr3_aa: ASSRTASSYNSPLH
v_call: TRBV4-2; j_call: TRBJ2-2; cdr3_aa: ASSHYGTGGRYTGELF
v_call: TRBV30; j_call: TRBJ1-2; cdr3_aa: AWSVLSGNYGYT
v_call: TRBV7-9; j_call: TRBJ2-2; cdr3_aa: ASSFRRANTGELF
v_call: TRBV4-3; j_call: TRBJ1-3; cdr3_aa: ASSLTGPASGNTIY
v_call: TRBV11-3; j_call: TRBJ2-1; cdr3_aa: ASSLEGGQGGDEQF
v_call: TRBV4-2; j_call: TRBJ2-3; cdr3_aa: ASSQEDSDTQY
v_call: TRBV5-1; j_call: TRBJ2-2; cdr3_aa: ASSPRGQANTGELF
v_call: TRBV27; j_call: TRBJ2-6; cdr3_aa: ASSARTGVSGANVLT